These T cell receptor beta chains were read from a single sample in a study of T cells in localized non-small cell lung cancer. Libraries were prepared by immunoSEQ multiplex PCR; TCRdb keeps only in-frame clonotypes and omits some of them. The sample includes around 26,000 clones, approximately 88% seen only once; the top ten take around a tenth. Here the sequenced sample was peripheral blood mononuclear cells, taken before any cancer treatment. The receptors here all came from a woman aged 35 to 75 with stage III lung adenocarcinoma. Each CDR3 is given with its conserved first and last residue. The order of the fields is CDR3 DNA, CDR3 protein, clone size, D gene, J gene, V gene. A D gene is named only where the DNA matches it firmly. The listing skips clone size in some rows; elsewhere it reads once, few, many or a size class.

TGCGCCAGCAGCCAACCAGGGGAAGGGAACGCTGAAGCTTTCTTT	CASSQPGEGNAEAFF	-	-	TRBJ1-1	TRBV4-1
TGTGCCAGCAGTGGAGGGGGCAGCTGGAACACTGAAGCTTTCTTT	CASSGGGSWNTEAFF	-	TRBD1	TRBJ1-1	TRBV11-1
TGTGCCAGCAGTATTTATCGCGAGCAGTACTTC	CASSIYREQYF	-	-	TRBJ2-7	TRBV2
TGTGCCAGCAGCTTAGGACCGTCGTCAAACAATGAGCAGTTCTTC	CASSLGPSSNNEQFF	-	-	TRBJ2-1	TRBV11-2
TGTGCCAGCAGCTCCGCCCCTTGGACGGGGGATGGCTACACCTTC	CASSSAPWTGDGYTF	-	-	TRBJ1-2	TRBV9
TGTGCCAGCAGTTACTCGGCAGGGCGGGGTGGCTACACCTTC	CASSYSAGRGGYTF	-	-	TRBJ1-2	TRBV6-5
TGTGCCAGCAGCCTCAACTACGAGCAGTACTTC	CASSLNYEQYF	-	-	TRBJ2-7	TRBV2
TGTGCCAGCAGTTTGGACAGCTCCTACAATGAGCAGTTCTTC	CASSLDSSYNEQFF	-	-	TRBJ2-1	TRBV27
TGTGCCAGCAGTGTGGCAAACTACGAGCAGTACTTC	CASSVANYEQYF	-	-	TRBJ2-7	TRBV6-4
TGTGCCAGCTCACTCCTCGGGACAAACCAAGAGACCCAGTACTTC	CASSLLGTNQETQYF	-	-	TRBJ2-5	TRBV18
TGTGCCAGCAGTGAGAGGACGGGGCAGAGAAACACCGGGGAGCTGTTTTTT	CASSERTGQRNTGELFF	-	-	TRBJ2-2	TRBV2
TGTGCCAGCAGCCGATGGGTCAGGCAGAACACTGAAGCTTTCTTT	CASSRWVRQNTEAFF	-	-	TRBJ1-1	TRBV6-5
TGTGCCAGCAGTGTCGAGGGCTTAGGCAATCAGCCCCAGCATTTT	CASSVEGLGNQPQHF	-	-	TRBJ1-5	TRBV2
TGCGCCAGCAGCACGGACAGGGAAAGACGTCCAATTCAGTACTTC	CASSTDRERRPIQYF	few	TRBD1	TRBJ2-4	TRBV5-1
TGTGCCAGCAGAGGAGCGAGGACGGAGAATCAGCCCCAGCATTTT	CASRGARTENQPQHF	-	-	TRBJ1-5	TRBV6-1
TGCGCCAGCAGCCAAGAACCCTACCACGAGCAGTACTTC	CASSQEPYHEQYF	few	-	TRBJ2-7	TRBV4-1
TGTGCCAGCAGCCGCGCGCGGGACAGGGGCTACGAGCAGTACTTC	CASSRARDRGYEQYF	once	TRBD1	TRBJ2-7	TRBV7-2
TGTGCCAGTAATTCGATCGACGGGGCGAACAATCAGCCCCAGCATTTT	CASNSIDGANNQPQHF	-	-	TRBJ1-5	TRBV19
TGTGCCAGCAGCGTAGGCGGGTCGGGAGAGCAGTTCTTC	CASSVGGSGEQFF	-	-	TRBJ2-1	TRBV9
TGTGCCAGCGGATCCGGGACAGGGGGGGTCCAGCCCCAGCATTTT	CASGSGTGGVQPQHF	-	TRBD1	TRBJ1-5	TRBV2
TGTGCCAGCAGGGTGGGACAGGGGGTTTTTGAGACCCAGTACTTC	CASRVGQGVFETQYF	-	TRBD1	TRBJ2-5	TRBV6-1
TGTGCCAGCAGCTCGTTTGGGACCACAGGACGTTACAATGAGCAGTTCTTC	CASSSFGTTGRYNEQFF	-	-	TRBJ2-1	TRBV7-9
TGCGCCAGCAGCCAAGGGTCAGGGGGCTTTAACACTGAAGCTTTCTTT	CASSQGSGGFNTEAFF	-	TRBD1	TRBJ1-1	TRBV4-1
TGTGCCAGCTCACCGAGTGACAGTCTAGCCAAAAACATTCAGTACTTC	CASSPSDSLAKNIQYF	-	-	TRBJ2-4	TRBV18
TGCGCCAGCAGCTTGCAACCGGGACAGGGTAATGAAAAACTGTTTTTT	CASSLQPGQGNEKLFF	-	TRBD1	TRBJ1-4	TRBV5-1
TGTGCCAGCAGCTTTGGCCCAACCGGGACTCTCCAAGAGACCCAGTACTTC	CASSFGPTGTLQETQYF	-	-	TRBJ2-5	TRBV5-6
TGTGCCAGTAGTCCACTAGCGAGTGTGGACATTCAGTACTTC	CASSPLASVDIQYF	-	TRBD2	TRBJ2-4	TRBV19
TGTGCCAGCAGTGCGGAACCCGTCTCTGGAAACACCATATATTTT	CASSAEPVSGNTIYF	-	-	TRBJ1-3	TRBV2
TGTGCCACCAGGGGCTACCCCACAGATACGCAGTATTTT	CATRGYPTDTQYF	-	-	TRBJ2-3	TRBV19
TGTGCCAGCAGCTTAGCTAGCGGGACCTACAATGAGCAGTTCTTC	CASSLASGTYNEQFF	-	TRBD2	TRBJ2-1	TRBV7-7
TGTGCCAGCAGTGGACAGGGAATAGGGTATGGCTACACCTTC	CASSGQGIGYGYTF	-	TRBD1	TRBJ1-2	TRBV2
TGTGCCAGCAGCCAGGACAGTCGTTTTACTGAAGCTTTCTTT	CASSQDSRFTEAFF	-	-	TRBJ1-1	TRBV7-9
TGTGCCACCAGCAGAGATCGGGCAGGTGGAGGCTACACCTTC	CATSRDRAGGGYTF	-	-	TRBJ1-2	TRBV15
TGTGCCAGCAGCTTGGTCGGACTAGCACAAGATACGCAGTATTTT	CASSLVGLAQDTQYF	-	TRBD2	TRBJ2-3	TRBV5-8
TGTGCCAGTAGTATTGAGAGGCGGGAGCTTTCGAACGAGCAGTACTTC	CASSIERRELSNEQYF	-	TRBD2	TRBJ2-7	TRBV19
TGTGCCAGCAGTGAAAAGCGGGGTCCCTACAATGAGCAGTTCTTC	CASSEKRGPYNEQFF	-	TRBD2	TRBJ2-1	TRBV25-1
TGTGCCAGCAGCGTCTGGCGGGAGGGGAAAGAGACCCAGTACTTC	CASSVWREGKETQYF	once	TRBD2	TRBJ2-5	TRBV9
TGTGCCAGCAGCCGGACTAGCGGGGGGACTACTAGCACAGATACGCAGTATTTT	CASSRTSGGTTSTDTQYF	-	TRBD2	TRBJ2-3	TRBV7-9
TGTGCCAGCAGCTTAGGAGGTATGGATACGCAGTATTTT	CASSLGGMDTQYF	-	-	TRBJ2-3	TRBV7-9
TGTGCCAGCAGCTATCTAGCGGGCCAAGAGACCCAGTACTTC	CASSYLAGQETQYF	-	TRBD2	TRBJ2-5	TRBV5-6
TGTGCCAGCAGCCAAGCGACCTTGAACACTGAAGCTTTCTTT	CASSQATLNTEAFF	once	-	TRBJ1-1	TRBV11-2
TGTGCCAGCAGCCAAGGGGGCGGGACCCAGTACTTC	CASSQGGGTQYF	-	-	TRBJ2-5	TRBV14
TGTGCCAGCAGCTTGGGTCAGTCAAATCAGCCCCAGCATTTT	CASSLGQSNQPQHF	-	-	TRBJ1-5	TRBV5-6
TGTGCCAGCAGCCCCCCGAGACAGGGGAACACTGAAGCTTTCTTT	CASSPPRQGNTEAFF	once	TRBD1	TRBJ1-1	TRBV7-6
TGTGCCAGTAGTGAGGGGCCTTATGCGGTCACTGAAGCTTTCTTT	CASSEGPYAVTEAFF	-	-	TRBJ1-1	TRBV19
TGCGCCAGCAGTGGTCCTCCGGGGCTTCCCGCCAATGAGCAGTTCTTC	CASSGPPGLPANEQFF	-	-	TRBJ2-1	TRBV10-2
TGCGCCAGCAGCCAAGCGGGGGGGAACACTGAAGCTTTCTTT	CASSQAGGNTEAFF	-	-	TRBJ1-1	TRBV4-3
TGTGCCAGCAGCCTAGACAGGGGCGGAGAGAACACTGAAGCTTTCTTT	CASSLDRGGENTEAFF	-	-	TRBJ1-1	TRBV21-1
TGTGCCAGCAGTGAGACAGGCAAAACCTACGAGCAGTACTTC	CASSETGKTYEQYF	-	-	TRBJ2-7	TRBV25-1
TGTGCCAGCTCAACCCAGACACGCACAGATACGCAGTATTTT	CASSTQTRTDTQYF	-	-	TRBJ2-3	TRBV18
TGTGCCAGTAGTATAGCTCCGGGAGGGCCAGATACGCAGTATTTT	CASSIAPGGPDTQYF	-	TRBD2	TRBJ2-3	TRBV19
TGCGCCAGCAGCCAAGATCGCGGCGGGAGCACCGGGGAGCTGTTTTTT	CASSQDRGGSTGELFF	-	TRBD2	TRBJ2-2	TRBV4-1